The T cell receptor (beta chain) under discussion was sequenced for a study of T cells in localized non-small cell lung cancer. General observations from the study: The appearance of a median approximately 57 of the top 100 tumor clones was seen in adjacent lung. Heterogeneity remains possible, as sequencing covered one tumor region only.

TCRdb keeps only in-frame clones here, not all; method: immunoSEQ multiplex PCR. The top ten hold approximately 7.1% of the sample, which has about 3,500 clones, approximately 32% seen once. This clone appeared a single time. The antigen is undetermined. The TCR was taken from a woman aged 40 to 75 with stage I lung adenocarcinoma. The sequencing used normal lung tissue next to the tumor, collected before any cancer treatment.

CDR3 DNA sequence: TGCAGCGTTGGACAGGGCAACTATGGCTACACCTTC. Its protein is CSVGQGNYGYTF. The V call is TRBV29-1, the J call TRBJ1-2; 7 nucleotides agree with TRBD1. V lost 4 bases and J lost 2; bases outside the gene matches: 1. Germline CDR1 is SQVTM and CDR2 is ANQGSEA. CDR3 length equals 12 residues.